The present TCR beta chain was sequenced within a study of blood T cell repertoires in COVID-19. This CDR3 is built from 15 residues. V gave up 2 bases and J gave up 1 base, with 11 bases separating them. Germline CDR1 is SEHNR and CDR2 is FQNEAQ (reference sequence). In the original analysis: Nucleated cell number was recorded as an estimate derived from reference gene primer amplification. Repertoires were generated with immunoSEQ multiplex PCR, while TCRdb's copy carries only in-frame clones and drops some. That table supplies the V and J calls and clone size; D and trimming were determined from the DNA. This sample has 400,000 to 500,000 clones; about 88% occur once, and the top ten carry about 1.5%.

The sequencing sample was made of PBMCs or T cells enriched from blood (not recorded which). The J gene is TRBJ1-1, the V gene TRBV7-9; the D gene is possibly TRBD1 (5 bases). The receptor's source is a woman aged 18-29 years who had been exposed to COVID-19. Written as DNA, the CDR3 is TGTGCCAGCAGCTTACCGACAGTTACGAACACTGAAGCTTTCTTT. It yields the protein CASSLPTVTNTEAFF.